These 26 T cell receptor beta chains share one sample of origin, sequenced in a study of cytomegalovirus exposure and HLA in healthy donors (dated by TCRdb to the late 2010s). To prepare the library, the immunoSEQ multiplex PCR assay was applied. TCRdb limited this immuneACCESS table to in-frame rearrangements with V and J called. A share of clones is missing; checked studies link under half to unresolved V genes, and the rest is unexplained. The sample yields about 100,000 clones; roughly 94% were counted once. The ten largest clones take up 0.8% to 0.9% of the sample. Sequencing input: PBMCs. The receptors come from a woman younger than 30 in good health and CMV-seronegative.

V usage is TRBV7-2 and J usage is TRBJ2-3, with D perhaps matching TRBD2 (6 bases). Trimming cost V 5 bases and J 4 bases, with 13 bases left between them. The CDR3 spans 14 residues. Germline loops: CDR1 SGHTA, CDR2 FQGNSA. In DNA, the CDR3 is TGTGCCAGCAGCCCGCCCGGAGGGGCAGATACGCAGTATTTT. The encoded protein is CASSPPGGADTQYF.

The rearrangement uses TRBV4-1 and TRBJ2-7; 7 bases align to TRBD2. The V gene end was trimmed by 4 bases and the J gene end by 0 bases; junction bases not matched to a gene: 9. This CDR3 has 16 residues. In germline, CDR1 is MGHRA, CDR2 YSYEKL. The CDR3 coding sequence is TGCGCCAGCAGCCCACTCCCCGGGGAGGGCTCCTACGAGCAGTACTTC. This gives the protein CASSPLPGEGSYEQYF.

Only one count was recorded for this clone. This chain links TRBV7-2 with TRBJ2-3; the D is unclear. Trimming cost V 5 bases and J 3 bases, with 3 bases left between them. Germline CDR1 SGHTA, CDR2 FQGNSA. The CDR3 loop spans 11 amino acids. CDR3 coding DNA: TGTGCCAGCAGCCGGACAGATACGCAGTATTTT. It specifies CASSRTDTQYF.

This chain joins TRBV6-6 and TRBJ2-7, with TRBD1 matching over 10 bases. In germline, CDR1 is MNHNY, CDR2 SVGAGI (reference sequence). After removal of 11 bases from V and 6 bases from J, the junction contained 10 bases not matched to a gene. The CDR3 loop spans 13 amino acids. This CDR3 is CAHQGQGLVEQYF. CDR3 nucleotides: TGTGCCCACCAGGGACAGGGGTTAGTCGAGCAGTACTTC.

The chain joins TRBV7-3 to TRBJ1-1; 9 bases align to TRBD1. V shed 2 bases, J shed 4 bases, and the junction held 2 bases outside the gene matches. Germline CDR1 SGHTA, CDR2 FQGTGA. CDR3 size: 14 residues. The CDR3, as DNA: TGTGCCAGCAGCTTAGGGACAGGGACCACTGAAGCTTTCTTT. Its translation: CASSLGTGTTEAFF. Full variable domain (rest looked up from reference TRBV7-3 and TRBJ1-1): GAGVSQTPSNKVTEKGKYVELRCDPISGHTALYWYRQSLGQGPEFLIYFQGTGAADDSGLPNDRFFAVRPEGSVSTLKIQRTERGDSAVYLCASSLGTGTTEAFFGQGTRLTVV.

The chain is built from TRBV2 and TRBJ2-1; D not certain. The CDR3 has 15 amino acids. The V gene's germline CDR1 is SNHLY and CDR2 FYNNEI. Trimming left V 2 bases short and J 1 base short, with 9 bases between. CDR3: CASSEITISYNEQFF. In DNA, the CDR3 is TGTGCCAGCAGTGAAATCACTATTTCCTACAATGAGCAGTTCTTC.

CDR3 amino acids: CSGGPSGGGEQFF. The CDR3 DNA follows: TGCAGCGGGGGCCCGAGCGGCGGGGGTGAGCAGTTCTTC. The chain uses TRBV29-1 and TRBJ2-1; the match to TRBD2 covers 7 bases. Unmatched junction bases numbered 12, after V lost 7 bases and J lost 9 bases. This CDR3 has 13 amino acids. The V gene's germline CDR1 is SQVTM and CDR2 ANQGSEA.

Turning to this clone: A read error may produce the germline difference seen at one junction end. This chain connects TRBV27 to TRBJ2-1, with 8 bases that match TRBD2. Germline CDR1 reads MNHEY; CDR2 reads SMNVEV (reference sequence). The CDR3 sequence is 13 residues long. The CDR3 loop is CASSPAPSGPQLF. The CDR3 nucleotides are TGTGCCAGCAGTCCCGCCCCTAGCGGGCCTCAGCTCTTC.

The V and J genes are TRBV18 and TRBJ2-5, with TRBD1 matching over 10 bases. Trimming took 1 base from V and 5 from J; bases not matched to a gene: 10. The CDR3 extends over 17 amino acids. Germline CDR1 is KGHSH and CDR2 is LQKENI. This CDR3 is CASSPQVPGQGMETQYF. DNA of the CDR3: TGTGCCAGCTCACCACAAGTCCCGGGACAGGGGATGGAGACCCAGTACTTC.

The V call is TRBV21-1, the J call TRBJ2-7; TRBD1, the table's D call, was not compared with the DNA. TRBV21-1 is flagged as a pseudogene. The CDR3 is 16 residues long. CDR3 bases: TGTGCCAGCACGACAGGTCCCCTCCCTTTCTCCTACGAGCAGTACTTC. This sequence encodes CASTTGPLPFSYEQYF.

The chain uses TRBV13 and TRBJ2-1; D may be TRBD2 (6 bases). Germline V gene sequence: CDR1 PRHDT, CDR2 FYEKMQ (reference sequence). The CDR3 runs 12 residues. Trimming removed 2 bases from V and 9 bases from J, with 8 bases in between. The CDR3 DNA sequence: TGTGCCAGCAGCTTACGGGGGAGTGAGCAGTTCTTC. Encoded protein: CASSLRGSEQFF.

The chain uses TRBV6-5 and TRBJ1-2; D is possibly TRBD1 (5 bases). Trimming left V 5 bases short and J 0 bases short, with 10 bases between. Per the germline V gene, CDR1 is MNHEY and CDR2 is SVGAGI. The CDR3 has 14 amino acids. This chain's CDR3 is CASSQGSSNYGYTF. The DNA for the CDR3 is TGTGCCAGCAGTCAGGGTTCATCTAACTATGGCTACACCTTC.

The chain joins TRBV10-2 to TRBJ2-5; 10 nucleotides match TRBD1. CDR1 is WSHSY, CDR2 SAAADI, per germline. Trimming at V came to 4 bases and at J to 7 bases, leaving 6 bases not matched to a gene. The CDR3 spans 14 residues. The CDR3 DNA follows: TGCGCCAGCAGTGGACAGGGGGCCCGGCTGACCCAGTACTTC. Protein product: CASSGQGARLTQYF.

The chain links TRBV7-8 to TRBJ1-5, with 7 nucleotides matching TRBD1. V lost 1 base to trimming and J lost 7 bases; unmatched junction nucleotides: 4. The CDR3 sequence is 14 residues long. Germline CDR1 reads SGHVS; CDR2 reads FQNEAQ. CDR3 DNA: TGTGCCAGCAGCTTAGGAGCAGGGGGACAGCCCCAGCATTTT. This codes for CASSLGAGGQPQHF.

This clone has more than one count but fewer than ten. At one end, the junction sequence differs from germline, possibly due to a read error. The J gene is TRBJ1-1, the V gene TRBV27; no firm D call. Germline V lookup: CDR1 MNHEY, CDR2 SMNVEV (reference sequence). This CDR3 spans 12 amino acids. CDR3 sequence reads: CASSLRGSDAFF. DNA of the CDR3: TGTGCCAGCAGTTTAAGAGGGTCTGATGCTTTCTTT.

In its sample, this clone was seen a few times. The chain links TRBV6-4 to TRBJ2-2; D may be TRBD2 (6 bases). The CDR3 has 13 residues. Trimming removed 4 bases from V and 3 bases from J, with 6 bases in between. Germline CDR1 is MRHNA and CDR2 is SNTAGT. DNA of the CDR3: TGTGCCAGCAGTGCGGGGGACACCGGGGAGCTGTTTTTT. Protein product: CASSAGDTGELFF.

The DNA for the CDR3 is TGCGCCAGCAGAGGACTAGCCGAAGAGACCCAGTACTTC. Its protein product is CASRGLAEETQYF. The chain uses TRBV5-1 and TRBJ2-5, with 8 bases aligning to TRBD2. The V segment lost 5 bases and the J segment 3 bases; nucleotides outside the gene matches: 3. Germline CDR1 reads SGHRS; CDR2 reads YFSETQ. CDR3 size: 13 residues.

The table lists this clone with a few counts. This sequence joins TRBV25-1 and TRBJ1-3; 7 bases map to TRBD1. The CDR3 runs 15 residues. The germline V gene encodes CDR1 MGHDK and CDR2 SYGVNS. J was trimmed by 2 bases and V by 4 bases; bases with no gene match: 5. CDR3: CASSVRGIAGNTIYF. The CDR3, as DNA: TGTGCCAGCAGTGTCAGGGGGATCGCTGGAAACACCATATATTTT. The entire variable domain, with the rest obtained from reference TRBV25-1 and TRBJ1-3, is as follows: EADIYQTPRYLVIGTGKKITLECSQTMGHDKMYWYQQDPGMELHLIHYSYGVNSTEKGDLSSESTVSRIRTEHFPLTLESARPSHTSQYLCASSVRGIAGNTIYFGEGSWLTVV.

This chain joins TRBV29-1 and TRBJ1-2; D possibly corresponds to TRBD1 (5 bases). Germline CDR1 SQVTM, CDR2 ANQGSEA. The CDR3 covers 12 residues. Trimming took 4 bases from V and 4 from J, leaving 10 bases between them. The CDR3 loop is CSVGGGAYGYTF. DNA of the CDR3: TGCAGCGTTGGGGGGGGTGCCTATGGCTACACCTTC.

This chain links TRBV11-3 with TRBJ2-5, with D perhaps TRBD2 (6 bases). V was clipped by 1 base and J by 2 bases, with 11 bases between them. The CDR3 length is 15 residues. CDR1 and CDR2 from the germline V gene are SGHNT and YENEEA. CDR3 protein: CASSLGLGGQETQYF. The CDR3 DNA reads as TGTGCCAGCAGCTTAGGACTTGGGGGGCAAGAGACCCAGTACTTC.

The chain employs TRBV18 and TRBJ2-5; D is unclear. Trimming left V 1 base short and J 5 bases short, with 14 bases between. The CDR3 is 15 amino acids. Germline-derived CDR1 and CDR2 are KGHSH and LQKENI. CDR3 residues: CASSPLSVLRETQYF. In nucleotides, the CDR3 is TGTGCCAGCTCACCACTTTCTGTTTTGCGCGAGACCCAGTACTTC.

The V call is TRBV9, the J call TRBJ2-1, with 9 positions matching TRBD2. J gave up 0 bases and V 3 bases, and 7 bases lay outside the gene matches. Germline CDR1 is SGDLS and CDR2 is YYNGEE. This CDR3 contains 17 residues. DNA of the CDR3: TGTGCCAGCAGCGGAAGACTAGCGGAAAGCTCCTACAATGAGCAGTTCTTC. Translating gives CASSGRLAESSYNEQFF.

The chain recombines TRBV29-1 with TRBJ2-2; D might be TRBD2 (5 bases). V shed 7 bases and J shed 0 bases, with 15 bases lying between them. The CDR3 extends over 15 amino acids. The germline gives CDR1 SQVTM, CDR2 ANQGSEA. The DNA of the CDR3 is TGCAGCGCCCATTTGGTCGGGGCGAACACCGGGGAGCTGTTTTTT. It codes for CSAHLVGANTGELFF.

The chain uses TRBV25-1 and TRBJ1-1; possible D gene TRBD1, 6 bases. The CDR3 sequence is 14 residues long. The germline CDR1 and CDR2 sequences are MGHDK and SYGVNS. V lost 6 bases and J lost 1, with 12 bases in between. The CDR3 DNA is TGTGCCAGCAGCGAGACGACAGGGAACACTGAAGCTTTCTTT. The encoded protein is CASSETTGNTEAFF. Together with reference TRBV25-1 and TRBJ1-1, the CDR3 gives the full variable domain: EADIYQTPRYLVIGTGKKITLECSQTMGHDKMYWYQQDPGMELHLIHYSYGVNSTEKGDLSSESTVSRIRTEHFPLTLESARPSHTSQYLCASSETTGNTEAFFGQGTRLTVV.

This rearrangement joins TRBV10-3 to TRBJ1-2; possible D gene TRBD1, 5 bases. The CDR3 length is 18 residues. The germline V and J ends were trimmed by 0 bases and 2 bases, with 19 bases remaining between them. Germline lookup yields CDR1 ENHRY and CDR2 SYGVKD. Written as DNA, the CDR3 is TGTGCCATCAGTGAGTCTCAAAGTGGTGACAGCTGGAACTATGGCTACACCTTC. Translation gives CAISESQSGDSWNYGYTF.

This sequence joins TRBV30 and TRBJ2-2; D remains unclear. V lost 8 bases and J 7 bases, leaving 11 bases between the germline ends. Per germline, CDR1 GTSNPN and CDR2 SVGIG (reference sequence). This CDR3 spans 11 amino acids. In nucleotides, the CDR3 is TGTGCCCGGACCCTCTACGGGGAGCTGTTTTTT. It translates to CARTLYGELFF.